This record looks at one T cell receptor beta chain sequence and its context. This receptor's antigen is unknown. Base qualities are not at hand, and no much larger clone is one base apart. The sample comes from a study of blood T cells in healthy people across ages (dated by TCRdb to between 2014 and 2017). With respect to the entire study: In model experiments, template switching captured roughly one uniquely barcoded TCR beta cDNA molecule for every two T cells. To track age-related changes in TCR beta repertoire diversity, the study relied on deep sequencing normalized with unique cDNA molecular identifiers. Four age groups were formed from the donors: young (average about 16 years), middle-aged (approximately 39), aged (over 55) and long-lived (more than 75). Donors of different ages were randomly distributed across sequencing lanes to avoid experimental bias. Two additional independent replicas of 1 million unique cDNA reads from the same blood draw were analyzed for two donors (one aged 18 to 30 and one aged 80 or older). General study outcomes and caveats: Compared with the aged group, the long-lived group had more naive CD4+ T cells, fewer expanded clones and increased TCR diversity, suggesting age selection. Estimates of total diversity based on one million sequenced T cells were regarded as lower bounds and as underestimates. Because donor CMV infection status was unknown, age-related changes in expanded clonotypes were potentially confounded. Bulk unsorted PBMC profiling prevented conclusive comparison of naive and antigen-experienced compartments. A strong correlation was found between observed TCR beta diversity and the percentage of naive T cells measured by flow cytometry. As age increased, observed TCR beta diversity per million T cells dropped in a roughly linear way, and a significant reduction was already evident by age about 40.

The CDR3 covers 15 residues, taking in both the cysteine and the phenylalanine. Just CDR3 DNA is preserved here, 45 bases in frame from base 1. For CDR1 and CDR2, the germline V gene lists ENHRY and SYGVKD. V is shortened by 2 bases, J by 3 bases, and the region joining them spans 14 bases. The donors were around 39 Caucasian individuals from Russia, aged roughly 6 to 100 years, who were systemically healthy. About 9.8 milliliters of peripheral blood were drawn from each donor into EDTA-treated Vacutainer tubes. PBMCs were isolated by Ficoll-Paque density-gradient centrifugation, with at least 7 million obtained per sample. Trizol reagent was used to extract total RNA from PBMCs, with at least 5 micrograms per sample. The percentages of naive CD45RAhigh/CD27high T cells were determined by flow cytometry on a PBMC aliquot from every donor. The library was generated by 5' RACE. TCRdb lists the instrument as Illumina HiSeq 2500. A second roughly 6 to 12 cycle PCR used a sample-barcoded 5' primer and a J-beta primer mix. A template-switch 5' adaptor carrying 12 random nucleotides introduced a unique molecular identifier onto each TCR beta cDNA molecule. Each sample yielded at least 2.5 million CDR3-containing paired-end reads. First-strand cDNA synthesis was performed from all RNA using the Mint cDNA synthesis kit, with priming by a TRBC-specific oligonucleotide. All cDNA was treated with uracil-DNA glycosylase and then went through a first 18-cycle PCR with the universal primers M1SS and BC2_uni_R. For the original study's pipeline: Normalization of each sample was performed by random selection of 1 million high-quality reads, each carrying a distinct molecular identifier. Reads sharing molecular identifiers were discarded rather than binned into consensus sequences. MiTCR, run with a Q25 quality threshold and the strictest error-elimination algorithm, handled CDR3 identification, clonotype clustering and error correction. A nonparametric unseen species model with Euler transformation was used to estimate a lower bound on total TCR beta diversity. TCRdb reworked the public reads: Q25 trimming with fastp, MiXCR clone assembly, productive beta chains retained. Merged by CDR3 protein, the rows form single entries marked with the most common genes and DNA. TCRdb, rather than the study authors, made the V and J calls. This sample lists 500,000 to 700,000 distinct CDR3 sequences; approximately 30% were detected once. In total, the top ten clones hold 15% to 17% of the sample.

The V and J segments used are TRBV10-3 and TRBJ2-7; too little of a D gene remains to name it. The sequencing input was blood. The source of this sequence is a woman of 80 years or more in good health. In nucleotide form, the sequence is TGTGCCATCAGTGAGACGGGTCTCCTGGTCTACGAGCAGTACTTC. The encoded protein is CAISETGLLVYEQYF.